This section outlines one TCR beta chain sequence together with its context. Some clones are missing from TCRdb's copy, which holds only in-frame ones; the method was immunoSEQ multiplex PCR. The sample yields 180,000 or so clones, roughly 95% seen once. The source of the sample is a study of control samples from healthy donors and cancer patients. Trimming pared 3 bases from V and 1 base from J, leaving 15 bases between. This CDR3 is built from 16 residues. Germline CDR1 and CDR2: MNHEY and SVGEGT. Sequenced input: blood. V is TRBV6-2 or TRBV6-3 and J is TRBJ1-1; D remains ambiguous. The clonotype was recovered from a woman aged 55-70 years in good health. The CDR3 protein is CASSYFPVGRNTEAFF. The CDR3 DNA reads TGTGCCAGCAGTTATTTCCCCGTCGGAAGGAACACTGAAGCTTTCTTT.